Presented here are 24 T cell receptor beta chains from one specimen sequenced in a study of T cell responses to AZD1222 COVID-19 vaccine. TCRdb keeps only in-frame clones here, not all; method: immunoSEQ multiplex PCR. The table shows some 140,000 clones, with about 87% occurring only once. The sequencing used peripheral blood, collected on day 0 of AZD1222 vaccination. The receptor source for this set is an adult in good health.

The table lists this clone with a count of one. The rearrangement links TRBV2 to TRBJ2-5; D possibly corresponds to TRBD1 (6 bases). The CDR3 has 14 amino acids. In germline, CDR1 is SNHLY, CDR2 FYNNEI. The V gene lost 7 bases and the J gene lost 2 bases, with 14 bases spanning the gap. CDR3 DNA: TGTGCCAGCAAGGGGGTGCTCGGGCAAGAGACCCAGTACTTC. The encoded protein is CASKGVLGQETQYF.

The gene calls are TRBV9 and TRBJ2-3, with D perhaps given as TRBD1 or TRBD2 (6 bases each). Per the germline V gene, CDR1 is SGDLS and CDR2 is YYNGEE. Trimming took off 4 bases at V and 1 base at J, with 16 bases between the two ends. This CDR3 has 16 amino acids. DNA of the CDR3: TGTGCCAGCAGCCCATTCTGGGGGGCCGGCACAGATACGCAGTATTTT. The encoded protein is CASSPFWGAGTDTQYF.

The CDR3 bases are TGTGCCACCAGCCGCAGACAGGGAGGCAATCAGCCCCAGCATTTT. It translates to CATSRRQGGNQPQHF. The chain carries TRBV15 and TRBJ1-5; 7 bases map to TRBD1. CDR1 and CDR2 (germline): LNHNV, YYDKDF (reference sequence). Losses at the gene ends were 5 bases for V and 2 bases for J; bases not matched to a gene: 6. CDR3 length: 15 amino acids.

The rearrangement links TRBV5-4 to TRBJ1-1; D gene ambiguous. V dropped 3 bases and J dropped 0 bases, with 12 bases sitting between them. The CDR3 covers 15 residues. Germline values: CDR1 SGHNT, CDR2 YYREEE (reference sequence). The CDR3 DNA is TGTGCCAGCAGCTCTCGGGAGGGTATGAACACTGAAGCTTTCTTT. Translated, it gives CASSSREGMNTEAFF. Filled out from reference TRBV5-4 and TRBJ1-1, the complete variable domain reads ETGVTQSPTHLIKTRGQQVTLRCSSQSGHNTVSWYQQALGQGPQFIFQYYREEENGRGNFPPRFSGLQFPNYSSELNVNALELDDSALYLCASSSREGMNTEAFFGQGTRLTVV.

This rearrangement joins TRBV6-2 or TRBV6-3 to TRBJ2-4; TRBD1 or TRBD2 may be the D gene (5 bases each). Trimming removed 0 bases from V and 8 bases from J, with 14 bases in between. The germline V gene encodes CDR1 MNHEY and CDR2 SVGEGT. The CDR3 length is 15 residues. In DNA form, the CDR3 reads TGTGCCAGCAGTTACTCCGGGGCCGGCAGGGACATTCAGTACTTC. It codes for CASSYSGAGRDIQYF.

This chain joins TRBV18 and TRBJ1-1, with D hard to call. This CDR3 contains 14 residues. Germline V gene data show CDR1 as KGHSH and CDR2 as LQKENI. V was cut by 3 bases and J by 4 bases, with 12 bases left in between. The CDR3 here is CASSPRREVTEAFF. In DNA, the CDR3 is TGTGCCAGCTCACCCCGGAGGGAGGTCACTGAAGCTTTCTTT.

This clone was found once. The chain uses TRBV5-1 and TRBJ2-7; TRBD1 agrees at 7 bases. The CDR3 spans 13 residues. Germline V CDR1 and CDR2: SGHRS, YFSETQ. V lost 4 bases, J lost 6 bases, and 7 bases stayed unmatched. The CDR3 spells CASSQGTVSEQYF. CDR3 in DNA: TGCGCCAGCAGCCAGGGGACAGTTTCCGAGCAGTACTTC.

This chain links TRBV5-6 with TRBJ1-5; D not resolved. CDR1 is SGHDT, CDR2 YYEEEE, per germline. The V end was cut by 1 base, the J end by 4 bases, with 12 bases between. This CDR3 is built from 15 residues. CDR3 sequence reads: CASSLSPAANQPQHF. The CDR3 DNA is TGTGCCAGCAGCTTGAGTCCCGCCGCAAATCAGCCCCAGCATTTT.

The chain couples TRBV6-1 to TRBJ1-2; perhaps TRBD1 as D (5 bases). The CDR3 loop spans 14 amino acids. Germline lookup yields CDR1 MNHNS and CDR2 SASEGT. V was pared by 3 bases and J by 5 bases, with 13 bases between. The CDR3 DNA reads TGTGCCAGCAGTGACAGGGAAATCGGTTATGGCTACACCTTC. It is translated as CASSDREIGYGYTF.

The chain combines TRBV10-3 with TRBJ2-1; 13 bases match TRBD2. V lost 1 base to trimming and J lost 5 bases; unmatched junction nucleotides: 2. Germline CDR1 reads ENHRY; CDR2 reads SYGVKD. The CDR3 is made up of 16 amino acids. The CDR3 DNA sequence: TGTGCCATCAGTGAGTTCGGGACTAGCGGGGACAATGAGCAGTTCTTC. The encoded protein is CAISEFGTSGDNEQFF.

CDR3 residues: CASSSPPTDTQYF. Written as DNA, the CDR3 is TGTGCCAGCAGTTCGCCGCCAACAGATACGCAGTATTTT. The chain has TRBV12-3 or TRBV12-4 and TRBJ2-3; D gene uncertain. V dropped 4 bases and J dropped 3 bases, with 8 bases sitting between them. The CDR3 loop spans 13 amino acids.

The CDR3 spells CASSQLFEYGANRGGYTF. The CDR3 bases are TGCGCCAGCAGTCAATTGTTTGAATATGGGGCGAATCGGGGTGGCTACACCTTC. The chain has TRBV23-1 and TRBJ1-2; D is perhaps TRBD1 (5 bases). TRBV23-1 is an open reading frame whose function is uncertain. Trimming left V 1 base short and J 7 bases short, with 25 bases between. The CDR3 is made up of 18 amino acids.

The gene calls are TRBV6-5 and TRBJ1-1; a possible D gene is TRBD1 (5 bases). The CDR3 totals 13 residues. Trimming shortened V by 1 base and J by 6 bases, and 9 bases separated the two germline ends. Per germline, CDR1 MNHEY and CDR2 SVGAGI. In DNA, the CDR3 is TGTGCCAGCAGTTACTGGGGGGGATCTGAAGCTTTCTTT. Amino acid sequence: CASSYWGGSEAFF.

This chain links TRBV9 with TRBJ1-2; a possible D gene is TRBD1 (5 bases). V shed 2 bases and J shed 8 bases, with 7 bases lying between them. Germline CDR1 SGDLS, CDR2 YYNGEE. This CDR3 has 11 amino acids. In DNA form, the CDR3 reads TGTGCCAGCAGCGTGGGGGAAGGCTACACCTTC. Its translation: CASSVGEGYTF.

The chain couples TRBV21-1 to TRBJ2-1; TRBD1 is the table's D call, not checked against the DNA. TRBV21-1 is labeled a pseudogene. The CDR3 has 14 residues. Here the CDR3 reads CASSRDRGYNEQFF. The DNA of the CDR3 is TGTGCCAGCAGCAGGGACAGGGGTTACAATGAGCAGTTCTTC.

The chain joins TRBV4-3 to TRBJ2-6; D perhaps matches TRBD1 (6 bases). CDR1 is LGHNA and CDR2 is YSLEER in the germline V gene. The CDR3 runs to 18 residues. Trimming stripped 1 base from V and 4 bases from J, with 17 bases between. CDR3 sequence: CASSQAGRGSLGANVLTF. DNA for the CDR3: TGCGCCAGCAGCCAAGCCGGCAGGGGATCGCTCGGGGCCAACGTCCTGACTTTC.

J is TRBJ2-2 and V is TRBV6-2 or TRBV6-3; D is possibly TRBD2 (5 bases). Trimming pared 0 bases from V and 14 bases from J, leaving 13 bases between. There are 13 residues in the CDR3. CDR1 is MNHEY, CDR2 SVGEGT, per germline. The CDR3 loop reads CASSYSTQPGLFF. In DNA form, the CDR3 reads TGTGCCAGCAGTTACTCGACCCAGCCGGGACTGTTTTTT.

This rearrangement joins TRBV4-3 to TRBJ2-5, with D uncertain. The V gene's germline CDR1 is LGHNA and CDR2 YSLEER. The CDR3 has 14 amino acids. V lost 0 bases and J lost 4, with 9 bases in between. CDR3 coding DNA: TGCGCCAGCAGCCAAGAGGTAGCCCGAGAGACCCAGTACTTC. Translation gives CASSQEVARETQYF.

The rearrangement uses TRBV5-1 and TRBJ2-7; 7 positions match TRBD1. The V segment lost 3 bases and the J segment 1 base; nucleotides outside the gene matches: 16. The CDR3 has 18 amino acids. From germline, CDR1 is SGHRS and CDR2 YFSETQ. The DNA of the CDR3 is TGCGCCAGCAGCTCCAACCCCCCTCCGGACAGGAGTTCCTACGAGCAGTACTTC. It specifies CASSSNPPPDRSSYEQYF.

The chain combines TRBV15 with TRBJ1-1, with TRBD1 matching 9 bases. Germline V lookup: CDR1 LNHNV, CDR2 YYDKDF (reference sequence). CDR3 length: 14 residues. V was clipped by 8 bases and J by 8 bases; unmatched bases: 12. The CDR3 nucleotides are TGTGCCACCGAGAGGGACAGGGTAGTTAGAGAAGCTTTCTTT. As protein: CATERDRVVREAFF.

J is TRBJ1-2 and V is TRBV7-6, with a tentative D call TRBD1 (6 bases). The CDR3 runs to 15 residues. Trimming pared 5 bases from V and 4 bases from J, leaving 17 bases between. The V gene's germline CDR1 is SGHVS and CDR2 FNYEAQ. The CDR3 DNA follows: TGTGCCAGCAGCCCACGAGGGGGGAGTGGCTATGGCTACACCTTC. This codes for CASSPRGGSGYGYTF. Filled out from reference TRBV7-6 and TRBJ1-2, the complete variable domain reads GAGVSQSPRYKVTKRGQDVALRCDPISGHVSLYWYRQALGQGPEFLTYFNYEAQQDKSGLPNDRFSAERPEGSISTLTIQRTEQRDSAMYRCASSPRGGSGYGYTFGSGTRLTVV.

The gene calls are TRBV10-3 and TRBJ1-1, with D uncertain. Germline V gene data show CDR1 as ENHRY and CDR2 as SYGVKD. The CDR3 sequence is 13 residues long. Trimming left V 4 bases short and J 4 bases short, with 10 bases between. The CDR3 DNA reads as TGTGCCATCAGTGGGTCCTCGACCACTGAAGCTTTCTTT. Translated, it gives CAISGSSTTEAFF.

The chain uses TRBV5-1 and TRBJ1-2; D gene unclear. The CDR3 runs 18 residues. In germline, CDR1 is SGHRS, CDR2 YFSETQ. V lost 0 bases and J lost 0, with 18 bases in between. The CDR3 DNA follows: TGCGCCAGCAGCTTGGTGGGTTGGACGCTGCAGACTAACTATGGCTACACCTTC. Its protein is CASSLVGWTLQTNYGYTF.

The V call is TRBV5-5, the J call TRBJ1-1; no clear D. Germline CDR1 and CDR2: SGHKS and YYEKEE (reference sequence). The ends were cut back, 5 bases at V and 1 base at J, with 6 bases in the middle. The CDR3 has 12 residues. The chain's CDR3 is CASRTANTEAFF. CDR3 DNA: TGTGCCAGCAGAACAGCGAACACTGAAGCTTTCTTT.